These T cell receptor beta chains were read from a single sample in a study of cytomegalovirus exposure and HLA in healthy donors. Assay: immunoSEQ multiplex PCR; the TCRdb copy retains only in-frame clones and omits some. The clone table shows 100,000 to 150,000 clones, with the ten largest holding about 2.5%. The source material was PBMCs. The receptors stem from a man aged 30-40 years in good health and CMV-seronegative. Each CDR3 is given without its conserved first and last residue.

v_call: TRBV28; cdr3_aa: ASSLDLGTGEVTEAF
v_call: TRBV5-1; cdr3_aa: ASRARRGSDTEAF
v_call: TRBV28; cdr3_aa: ASSQSRSWTGRSGNTIY
v_call: TRBV6-5; cdr3_aa: ASSSGTAKLF
v_call: TRBV27; cdr3_aa: ASSFRGNPSSYEQY
v_call: TRBV7-2; cdr3_aa: ASSLDRRGNGYT
v_call: TRBV5-1; cdr3_aa: ASSFDRGRRDGYT
v_call: TRBV20-1; cdr3_aa: SEWAGKGYT
v_call: TRBV5-3; cdr3_aa: ARSQPRTGSMREQY
v_call: TRBV14; cdr3_aa: ASSQETGVWGTDTQY
v_call: TRBV18; cdr3_aa: ASSISGQGSSYGYT
v_call: TRBV6-5; cdr3_aa: ASNKQGVKSEAF
v_call: TRBV11-2; cdr3_aa: ASSPHRETQY
v_call: TRBV27; cdr3_aa: ASSLRAGRAPNEQF
v_call: TRBV25-1; cdr3_aa: ASSQWGTDEQF
v_call: TRBV7-9; cdr3_aa: ASSLAEGVYNEQF
v_call: TRBV15; cdr3_aa: ATSRDPGTGANVLT
v_call: TRBV27; cdr3_aa: ASRSVNSYEQY
v_call: TRBV7-9; cdr3_aa: AGRRATETQY
v_call: TRBV6-1; cdr3_aa: ASSEGTRGGIKNIQY
v_call: TRBV18; cdr3_aa: ASSPLPGGSYEQY
v_call: TRBV2; cdr3_aa: ASSGTSGRAYEQY
v_call: TRBV25-1; cdr3_aa: ASSESAGAYNEQF
v_call: TRBV7-2; cdr3_aa: ASTYPGSSYEQY
v_call: TRBV18; cdr3_aa: ASSPLSLAGANEQF
v_call: TRBV5-1; cdr3_aa: ASSSGDRDHEKLF